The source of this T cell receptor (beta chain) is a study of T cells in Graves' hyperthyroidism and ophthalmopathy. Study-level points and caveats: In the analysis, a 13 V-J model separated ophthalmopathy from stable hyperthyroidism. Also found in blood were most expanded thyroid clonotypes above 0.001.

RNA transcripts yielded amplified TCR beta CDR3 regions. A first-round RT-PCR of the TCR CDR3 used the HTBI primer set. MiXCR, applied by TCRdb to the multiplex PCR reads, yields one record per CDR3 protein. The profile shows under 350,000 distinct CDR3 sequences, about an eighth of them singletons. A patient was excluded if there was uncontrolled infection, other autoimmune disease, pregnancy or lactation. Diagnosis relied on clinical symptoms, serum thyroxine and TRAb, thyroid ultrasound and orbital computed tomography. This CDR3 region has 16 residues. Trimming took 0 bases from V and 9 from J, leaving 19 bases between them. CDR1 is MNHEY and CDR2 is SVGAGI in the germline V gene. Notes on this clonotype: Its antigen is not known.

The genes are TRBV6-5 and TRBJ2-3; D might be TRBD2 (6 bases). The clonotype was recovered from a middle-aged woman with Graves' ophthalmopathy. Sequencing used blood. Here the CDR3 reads CASSYSSGDFELTQYF. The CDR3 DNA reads TGTGCCAGCAGTTACTCCAGTGGGGACTTTGAATTGACGCAGTATTTT.